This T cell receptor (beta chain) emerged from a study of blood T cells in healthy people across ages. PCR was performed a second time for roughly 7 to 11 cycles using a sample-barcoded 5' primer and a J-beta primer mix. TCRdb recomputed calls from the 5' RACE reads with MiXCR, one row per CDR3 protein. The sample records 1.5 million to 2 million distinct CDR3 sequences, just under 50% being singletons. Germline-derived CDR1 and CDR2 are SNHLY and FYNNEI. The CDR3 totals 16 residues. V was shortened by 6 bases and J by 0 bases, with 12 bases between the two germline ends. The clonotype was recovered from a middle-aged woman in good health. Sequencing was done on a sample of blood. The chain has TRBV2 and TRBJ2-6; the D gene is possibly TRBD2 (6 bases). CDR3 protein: CASRGGRNSGANVLTF. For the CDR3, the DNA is TGTGCCAGCAGGGGGGGACGGAACTCTGGGGCCAACGTCCTGACTTTC.